This is a list of T cell receptor beta chains from one sample in a study of T cell responses to AZD1222 COVID-19 vaccine. Generated by immunoSEQ multiplex PCR, the TCRdb table keeps only in-frame clones and is missing some. Of approximately 150,000 clones in the sample, approximately 90% were seen once. The specimen was peripheral blood, collected 28 days after the second AZD1222 dose. Receptor source: an adult who received the AZD1222 COVID-19 vaccine. The CDR3 runs from the conserved cysteine through the conserved F or W. Each record gives: J gene, V gene, clone size, D gene, CDR3 protein, CDR3 DNA. A D gene is named only where the DNA matches it firmly. Not every row has a clone size; where given, it reads once, few, many or a size class.

j_call: TRBJ1-4; v_call: TRBV2; clone_size: .; d_call: .; cdr3_aa: CASSGGKLFF; cdr3_nt: TGTGCCAGCTCGGGGGGAAAACTGTTTTTT
j_call: TRBJ1-5; v_call: TRBV30; clone_size: .; d_call: .; cdr3_aa: CAWSLAGASQPQHF; cdr3_nt: TGTGCCTGGAGTCTCGCAGGGGCTAGTCAGCCCCAGCATTTT
j_call: TRBJ1-3; v_call: TRBV2; clone_size: .; d_call: TRBD1; cdr3_aa: CASSRDRHSSGNTIYF; cdr3_nt: TGTGCCAGCTCTCGGGACAGACATAGCTCTGGAAACACCATATATTTT
j_call: TRBJ2-7; v_call: TRBV4-2; clone_size: many; d_call: .; cdr3_aa: CASSQEWRAWNEQYF; cdr3_nt: TGTGCCAGCAGCCAAGAATGGAGGGCTTGGAACGAGCAGTACTTC
j_call: TRBJ1-3; v_call: TRBV16; clone_size: .; d_call: .; cdr3_aa: CASSLIGTSVSNTIYF; cdr3_nt: TGTGCCAGCAGCCTCATTGGGACATCGGTTTCGAACACCATATATTTT
j_call: TRBJ2-1; v_call: TRBV20-1; clone_size: once; d_call: TRBD2; cdr3_aa: CSASPLAGGPREQFF; cdr3_nt: TGCAGTGCTAGTCCACTAGCGGGAGGGCCGAGGGAGCAGTTCTTC
j_call: TRBJ1-1; v_call: TRBV10-1; clone_size: .; d_call: .; cdr3_aa: CASRKGLSRHRGCTEAFF; cdr3_nt: TGCGCCAGCAGAAAGGGCCTTTCACGTCACCGGGGATGCACTGAAGCTTTCTTT
j_call: TRBJ1-2; v_call: TRBV28; clone_size: .; d_call: .; cdr3_aa: CASSIGPSWGYTF; cdr3_nt: TGTGCCAGCAGTATTGGTCCGTCGTGGGGCTACACCTTC
j_call: TRBJ1-1; v_call: TRBV19; clone_size: .; d_call: TRBD1; cdr3_aa: CASRPGTGVAEAFF; cdr3_nt: TGTGCCAGTAGACCAGGGACAGGCGTTGCTGAAGCTTTCTTT
j_call: TRBJ1-1; v_call: TRBV18; clone_size: .; d_call: TRBD1; cdr3_aa: CASSTGTGRHTEAFF; cdr3_nt: TGTGCCAGCTCGACCGGGACAGGGCGCCACACTGAAGCTTTCTTT
j_call: TRBJ2-7; v_call: TRBV6-5; clone_size: .; d_call: TRBD2; cdr3_aa: CASKVGTSGSYEQYF; cdr3_nt: TGTGCCAGCAAAGTAGGAACTAGCGGTTCCTACGAGCAGTACTTC
j_call: TRBJ2-1; v_call: TRBV11-3; clone_size: .; d_call: TRBD2; cdr3_aa: CASGTTSGSYNEQFF; cdr3_nt: TGTGCCAGCGGTACGACTAGCGGATCCTACAATGAGCAGTTCTTC
j_call: TRBJ2-7; v_call: TRBV25-1; clone_size: .; d_call: .; cdr3_aa: CASKGLYEQYF; cdr3_nt: TGTGCCAGCAAGGGGTTATACGAGCAGTACTTC
j_call: TRBJ2-5; v_call: TRBV2; clone_size: .; d_call: TRBD1; cdr3_aa: CASSRQGVRETQYF; cdr3_nt: TGTGCCAGCAGTAGACAGGGGGTGCGGGAGACCCAGTACTTC
j_call: TRBJ1-3; v_call: TRBV7-6; clone_size: few; d_call: .; cdr3_aa: CASSQGPTGNTIYF; cdr3_nt: TGTGCCAGCAGCCAAGGTCCAACTGGAAACACCATATATTTT
j_call: TRBJ2-2; v_call: TRBV30; clone_size: .; d_call: .; cdr3_aa: CAWNPIFTGELFF; cdr3_nt: TGTGCCTGGAATCCCATTTTCACCGGGGAGCTGTTTTTT